The rows below give T cell receptor beta chains drawn from one sample of a study of T cell changes during pregnancy in multiple sclerosis. The repertoire was sequenced with immunoSEQ multiplex PCR; TCRdb's copy has only in-frame clones and lacks some. The sample yields nearly 60,000 clones, about 89% seen once. This specimen consisted of CD4+ T cells from peripheral blood mononuclear cells, obtained after pregnancy. The source is a female donor in good health, enrolled as a control in a pregnancy study. Each CDR3 is given with its conserved first and last residue. D genes are given only for firm matches. Only some rows state a clone size, as once, few, many or a class for expanded clones.

. | TRBJ2-7 | TRBV7-2 | . | CASSHTGIYEQYF | TGTGCCAGCAGCCACACAGGAATCTACGAGCAGTACTTC
. | TRBJ1-1 | TRBV7-3 | . | CASSLQGADEAFF | TGTGCCAGCAGCTTACAGGGCGCCGATGAAGCTTTCTTT
TRBD1 | TRBJ1-2 | TRBV19 | . | CASSDTDRATGYGYTF | TGTGCCAGTAGCGATACAGACAGGGCTACGGGCTATGGCTACACCTTC
. | TRBJ2-5 | TRBV25-1 | . | CASSEPGRETQYF | TGTGCCAGCAGTGAACCAGGCAGAGAGACCCAGTACTTC
. | TRBJ1-6 | TRBV5-1 | . | CASSLQQGSYNSPLHF | TGCGCCAGCAGTCTTCAACAGGGCTCCTATAATTCACCCCTCCACTTT
TRBD1 | TRBJ2-7 | TRBV4-3 | . | CASSQETGGLASEQYF | TGCGCCAGCAGCCAAGAAACAGGGGGCCTTGCCTCCGAGCAGTACTTC
. | TRBJ1-5 | TRBV19 | . | CASRHKAGGDQPQHF | TGTGCCAGTAGACATAAGGCGGGGGGGGATCAGCCCCAGCATTTT
. | TRBJ2-2 | TRBV7-2 | . | CASSRKGLGTGELFF | TGTGCCAGCAGCCGGAAGGGGCTGGGGACCGGGGAGCTGTTTTTT
. | TRBJ2-3 | TRBV11-2 | . | CASSPSTDTQYF | TGTGCCAGCAGCCCTAGCACAGATACGCAGTATTTT
. | TRBJ1-5 | TRBV30 | . | CAWSKADSQPQHF | TGTGCCTGGAGTAAGGCAGACAGTCAGCCCCAGCATTTT
. | TRBJ1-2 | TRBV27 | once | CASSSPAREDGYTF | TGTGCCAGCAGTTCCCCCGCCAGGGAGGATGGCTACACCTTC
TRBD2 | TRBJ2-2 | TRBV7-2 | . | CASSSLAGVYQTGELFF | TGTGCCAGCAGCTCTCTGGCGGGGGTTTACCAAACCGGGGAGCTGTTTTTT
. | TRBJ2-1 | TRBV27 | . | CASRGDRRINEQFF | TGTGCCAGCAGGGGAGACAGGAGGATCAATGAGCAGTTCTTC
. | TRBJ2-1 | TRBV7-7 | . | CASSQGGNNEQFF | TGTGCTAGCAGTCAGGGAGGTAACAATGAGCAGTTCTTC
TRBD1 | TRBJ1-1 | TRBV27 | . | CASSLFAGGARTEAFF | TGTGCCAGCAGTTTATTTGCAGGGGGCGCGCGTACTGAAGCTTTCTTT
. | TRBJ2-7 | TRBV25-1 | . | CASSEYKGRYEQYF | TGTGCCAGCAGTGAATATAAGGGGCGGTACGAGCAGTACTTC
TRBD1 | TRBJ1-5 | TRBV7-9 | . | CASTTGNQPQHF | TGTGCCAGCACGACAGGGAACCAGCCCCAGCATTTT
TRBD2 | TRBJ2-1 | TRBV30 | . | CAWSTRGGLAYNEQFF | TGTGCCTGGAGTACGCGGGGGGGCCTCGCCTACAATGAGCAGTTCTTC
. | TRBJ1-1 | TRBV7-3 | once | CASSLRSVNTEAFF | TGTGCCAGCAGCCTAAGGTCGGTGAACACTGAAGCTTTCTTT
TRBD1 | TRBJ2-5 | TRBV30 | . | CAWSDGTAATQYF | TGTGCCTGGAGCGACGGGACAGCCGCGACCCAGTACTTC
TRBD2 | TRBJ2-7 | TRBV9 | . | CASSVGPGTSGGAFEQYF | TGTGCCAGCAGCGTAGGCCCCGGGACTAGCGGGGGGGCATTCGAGCAGTACTTC
TRBD1 | TRBJ1-4 | TRBV5-1 | . | CASSQGQGATNEKLFF | TGCGCCAGCAGCCAGGGACAGGGTGCTACTAATGAAAAACTGTTTTTT
TRBD1 | TRBJ1-2 | TRBV6-5 | . | CASSWDRGLTNYGYTF | TGTGCCAGCAGTTGGGACAGGGGTCTTACTAACTATGGCTACACCTTC
TRBD2 | TRBJ2-3 | TRBV7-8 | . | CASSLGKLAGTDTQYF | TGTGCCAGCAGCTTAGGGAAACTAGCGGGCACAGATACGCAGTATTTT
. | TRBJ2-5 | TRBV27 | . | CASSLQGGKETQYF | TGTGCCAGCAGTTTACAGGGTGGAAAAGAGACCCAGTACTTC
TRBD1 | TRBJ1-4 | TRBV2 | . | CASSELGQGVNEKLFF | TGTGCCAGCAGTGAATTGGGACAGGGAGTTAATGAAAAACTGTTTTTT